The sequence of this TCR beta chain was determined in a study of T-cell reconstitution after alpha-beta-depleted transplantation in children. Using unique molecular identifiers, the investigators prepared the TCRbeta library. A single record per CDR3 protein comes from TCRdb applying MiXCR to the PCR reads. The table records hundreds of thousands of distinct CDR3 sequences, about 11% of them present only once. The length of the CDR3 is 16 residues. The germline gives CDR1 SGHRS, CDR2 YFSETQ. V was clipped by 4 bases and J by 0 bases; unmatched bases: 8. The sample holds many counts of this clonotype. This chain links TRBV5-1 with TRBJ2-3, with 7 bases matching TRBD1. The material was PBMCs from the stem cell graft donor, obtained from the stem cell graft. This clonotype was sampled from a human donor who donated a stem cell graft to a child with acute myeloid leukemia. DNA for the CDR3: TGCGCCAGCAGCGTCCCCCCGGACAGGAGCACAGATACGCAGTATTTT. Translation: CASSVPPDRSTDTQYF.